This T cell receptor beta chain originates from a study of a mutant IDH1 vaccine in newly diagnosed glioma (dated by TCRdb to 2020 to 2022). For context, the study as a whole: Across visits V03 through V10, patients got a total of eight vaccinations, given in weeks 1, 3, 5, 7, 11, 15, 19 and 23. Vaccination started 4-6 weeks after radiotherapy alone, or was given together with temozolomide cycles in the groups whose treatment included chemotherapy. Of the roughly 33 treated patients, around 62% were male and about 38% were female, and the mean age was roughly 40 years. Prior to enrollment, standard therapy consisting of radiotherapy alone, temozolomide alone, or radiochemotherapy with temozolomide had been administered to patients, with the combination being received by most patients. Six visits were used for peripheral blood collection: V03 (baseline), V05, V07, V10, V12 and V13. For exploratory analyses, 25 to 30 treated patients had longitudinal TCRB deep sequencing done wherever samples were available. Overall study outcomes, separate from this receptor: Across multiple MHC alleles, vaccine-induced immune responses were seen in more than 80% of patients. It was noted by the authors that analyses of patient blood samples could not be reproduced owing to sample limitations. Availability determined which PBMC samples were chosen for TCRB deep sequencing. Pseudoprogression appeared unrelated to alterations in the top peripheral T cell clonotypes detected by TCRB sequencing.

The library was produced with the immunoSEQ multiplex PCR assay. Rearranged TCR beta chain sequences were amplified with the hsTCRB Kit following the manufacturer's protocol. TCRB libraries were sequenced on an Illumina MiSeq. The source study handled its data this way. The kit vendor's proprietary platform handled demultiplexing, trimming and gene mapping. As stored in TCRdb, this immuneACCESS dataset retains in-frame rearrangements with V and J assigned. A fraction of the clones does not appear; measured against another copy, unresolved V genes explain less than half of the discrepancy, and the remainder lacks a known reason. V, J and clone size are taken as reported in that table, and D and trimming were inferred from the DNA itself. Across this sample there are about 66,000 clones, with roughly 84% seen only once. The ten largest clonotypes hold 8.5% to 9.5% of the sample. Note on this clone: The antigen it recognizes is unknown. The record has no base qualities; no much larger clone is one base away.

Based on the germline V gene, the CDR1 and CDR2 sequences are MGHRA and YSYEKL. From V the trimming removes 4 bases and from J it removes 0 bases, while the gene matches leave 15 bases of the junction unaccounted for. The CDR3 covers 20 residues, taking in both the cysteine and the phenylalanine. Only the CDR3 DNA stays, 60 bases, in frame from base 1. What this sample's time point label stands for: week 11, during vaccination. A 20-mer mutant IDH1 peptide at 300 micrograms in Montanide made up each vaccine dose, which was injected subcutaneously together with topical imiquimod. Newly diagnosed WHO grade 3 or 4 IDH1-mutant astrocytomas showing loss of nuclear ATRX were present in the donors. The samples were drawn from NOA16, a multicentre, single-arm, open-label phase I trial in Germany that tested a mutant IDH1 peptide vaccine in humans for the first time. Genomic DNA for TCRB sequencing was isolated from EDTA blood with the DNeasy Blood and Tissue Kit.

This TCR was sampled from a woman in her 50s with glioma. The material sequenced was PBMCs, taken from a glioma patient whose treatment included an IDH1 peptide vaccine. Recombination linked TRBV4-1 to TRBJ2-2; 9 bases in the middle match TRBD1. The sequenced DNA: TGCGCCAGCAGCCCCCGAGTCCCGGGACAGGGAAGCACGAACACCGGGGAGCTGTTTTTT. Translated, it gives CASSPRVPGQGSTNTGELFF.